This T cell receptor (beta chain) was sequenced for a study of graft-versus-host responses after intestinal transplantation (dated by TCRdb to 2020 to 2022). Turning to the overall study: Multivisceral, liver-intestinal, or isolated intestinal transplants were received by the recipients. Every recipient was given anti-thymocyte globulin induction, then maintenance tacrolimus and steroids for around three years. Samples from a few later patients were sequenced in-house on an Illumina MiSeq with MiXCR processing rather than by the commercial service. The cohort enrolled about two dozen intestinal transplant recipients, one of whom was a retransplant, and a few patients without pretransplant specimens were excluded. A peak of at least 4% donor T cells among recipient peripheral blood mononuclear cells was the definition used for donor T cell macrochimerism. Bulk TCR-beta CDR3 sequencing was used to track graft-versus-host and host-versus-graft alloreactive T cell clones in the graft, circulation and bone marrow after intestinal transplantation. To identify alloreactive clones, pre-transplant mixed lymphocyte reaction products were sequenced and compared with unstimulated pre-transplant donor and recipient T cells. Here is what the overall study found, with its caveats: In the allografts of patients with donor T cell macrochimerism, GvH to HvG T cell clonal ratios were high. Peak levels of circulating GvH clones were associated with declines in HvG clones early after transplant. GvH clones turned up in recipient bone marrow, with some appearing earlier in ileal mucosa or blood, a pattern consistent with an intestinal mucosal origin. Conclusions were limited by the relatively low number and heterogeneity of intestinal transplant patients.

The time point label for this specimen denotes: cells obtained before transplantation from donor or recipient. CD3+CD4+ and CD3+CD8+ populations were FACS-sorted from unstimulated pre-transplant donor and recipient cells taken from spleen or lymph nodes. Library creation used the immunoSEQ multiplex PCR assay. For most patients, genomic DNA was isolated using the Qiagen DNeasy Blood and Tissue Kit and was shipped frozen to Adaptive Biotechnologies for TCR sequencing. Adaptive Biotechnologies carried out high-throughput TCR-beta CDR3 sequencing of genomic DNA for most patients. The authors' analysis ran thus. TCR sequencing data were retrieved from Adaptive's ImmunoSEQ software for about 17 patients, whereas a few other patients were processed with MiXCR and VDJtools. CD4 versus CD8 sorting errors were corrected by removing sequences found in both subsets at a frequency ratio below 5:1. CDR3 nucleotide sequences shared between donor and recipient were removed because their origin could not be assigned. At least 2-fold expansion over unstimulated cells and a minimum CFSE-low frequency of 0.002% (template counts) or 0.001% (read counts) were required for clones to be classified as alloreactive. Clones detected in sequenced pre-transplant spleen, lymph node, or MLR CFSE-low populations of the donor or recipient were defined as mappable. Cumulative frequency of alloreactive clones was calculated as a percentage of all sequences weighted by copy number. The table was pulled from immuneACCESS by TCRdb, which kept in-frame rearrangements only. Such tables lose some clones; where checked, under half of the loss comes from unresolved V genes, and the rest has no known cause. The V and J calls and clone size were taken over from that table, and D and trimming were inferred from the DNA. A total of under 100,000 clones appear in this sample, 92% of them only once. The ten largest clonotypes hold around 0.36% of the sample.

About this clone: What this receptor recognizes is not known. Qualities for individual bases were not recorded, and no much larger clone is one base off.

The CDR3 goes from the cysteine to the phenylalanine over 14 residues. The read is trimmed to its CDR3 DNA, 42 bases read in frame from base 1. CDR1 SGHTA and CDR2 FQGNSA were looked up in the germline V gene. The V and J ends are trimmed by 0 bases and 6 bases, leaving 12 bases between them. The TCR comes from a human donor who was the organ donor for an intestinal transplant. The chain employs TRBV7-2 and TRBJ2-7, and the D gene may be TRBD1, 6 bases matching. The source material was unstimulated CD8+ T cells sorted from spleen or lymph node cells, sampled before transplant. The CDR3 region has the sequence CASSLAQGRSEQYF. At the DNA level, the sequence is TGTGCCAGCAGCTTAGCCCAGGGGCGGTCCGAGCAGTACTTC.